Below are 30 T cell receptor beta chains sequenced from a single sample in a study of beta chain features in type 1 diabetes. Reverse transcription of all isolated RNA meant that expressed TCRB transcripts were sequenced. Sequencing was performed with immunoSEQ multiplex PCR; in TCRdb, only in-frame clones are kept and a portion is missing. The table records about half a million clones, roughly an eighth of them present only once. The source material was naive CD4+ T cells from blood. These receptors originate from a woman under 30 in good health.

In this sample, this clone turned up a few times. The chain combines TRBV14 with TRBJ2-2, with TRBD2 matching over 7 bases. Germline CDR1 SGHDN, CDR2 FVKESK. The CDR3 length is 21 residues. V gave up 4 bases and J gave up 0 bases; unmatched junction bases: 20. CDR3 protein: CASSPSWGRAYVKTNTGELFF. CDR3 sequence (DNA): TGTGCCAGCAGCCCCTCTTGGGGGAGGGCCTACGTCAAAACGAACACCGGGGAGCTGTTTTTT.

This clone appeared a few times. The rearrangement links TRBV9 to TRBJ2-1; 8 bases match TRBD1. The V and J ends lost 4 bases and 3 bases, in that order; junction bases with no gene match: 6. The CDR3 length is 15 residues. In germline, CDR1 is SGDLS, CDR2 YYNGEE. The CDR3 DNA sequence: TGTGCCAGCAGCCCGAGGACAGGGCGCTACAATGAGCAGTTCTTC. This translates into CASSPRTGRYNEQFF.

Concerning this clone: This could be a read error, since a much larger clone is one nucleotide away. The chain uses TRBV5-4 and TRBJ2-1; no reliable D call. The CDR3 loop spans 11 amino acids. V dropped 4 bases and J dropped 4 bases, with 3 bases sitting between them. Germline V gene data show CDR1 as SGHNT and CDR2 as YYREEE (reference sequence). In nucleotides, the CDR3 is TGTGCCAGCAGCGTATACAATGAGCAGTTCTTC. Amino acids: CASSVYNEQFF.

The chain is built from TRBV5-1 and TRBJ2-3; D not certain. This CDR3 is 15 amino acids long. Germline values: CDR1 SGHRS, CDR2 YFSETQ. V lost 0 bases and J lost 1, with 9 bases in between. The CDR3 here is CASSLGRWGTDTQYF. Written as DNA, the CDR3 is TGCGCCAGCAGCTTGGGGCGGTGGGGCACAGATACGCAGTATTTT.

This clone was picked up a small number of times. This chain uses TRBV10-2 with TRBJ2-7; 9 bases agree with TRBD1. The CDR3 sequence is 16 residues long. J was trimmed by 5 bases and V by 0 bases; bases with no gene match: 8. Germline V gives CDR1 WSHSY, CDR2 SAAADI. The CDR3 reads CASSESIWTGEDEQYF. CDR3 DNA sequence: TGCGCCAGCAGTGAGTCTATTTGGACAGGGGAGGACGAGCAGTACTTC.

V and J are TRBV13 and TRBJ2-5; TRBD2 aligns across 8 bases. V gave up 5 bases and J gave up 2 bases; unmatched junction bases: 13. Germline lookup yields CDR1 PRHDT and CDR2 FYEKMQ (reference sequence). The CDR3 is 17 amino acids. CDR3 region: CASSLRIAGTRQETQYF. CDR3 bases: TGTGCCAGCAGCCTCCGCATAGCGGGGACTAGACAAGAGACCCAGTACTTC. The full variable domain, rest sourced from reference TRBV13 and TRBJ2-5, is AAGVIQSPRHLIKEKRETATLKCYPIPRHDTVYWYQQGPGQDPQFLISFYEKMQSDKGSIPDRFSAQQFSDYHSELNMSSLELGDSALYFCASSLRIAGTRQETQYFGPGTRLLVL.

This clone was counted between two and nine times. The sample has other DNA sequences that encode this CDR3 too. This chain joins TRBV7-2 and TRBJ2-3; 9 bases map to TRBD1. In germline, CDR1 is SGHTA, CDR2 FQGNSA. The CDR3 sequence is 14 residues long. With 5 bases clipped from V and 5 bases from J, the junction kept 5 bases outside the gene matches. As DNA, the CDR3 is TGTGCCAGCAGCCTGGGACAGGGAGGAGATACGCAGTATTTT. It codes for CASSLGQGGDTQYF.

Only a few counts were recorded for this clone. The chain employs TRBV10-3 and TRBJ2-6; D not resolved. V shed 6 bases and J shed 4 bases, with 7 bases lying between them. This CDR3 has 13 amino acids. Germline assignment: CDR1 ENHRY and CDR2 SYGVKD. Here the CDR3 reads CAIRNSGANVLTF. CDR3 in DNA: TGTGCCATCAGGAATTCCGGGGCCAACGTCCTGACTTTC.

The chain has TRBV5-1 and TRBJ1-1; D is ambiguous. Between the trimmed V and J ends, which lost 0 bases and 2 bases, there was a span of 5 bases. This CDR3 spans 13 amino acids. Germline V gene lookup returns CDR1 SGHRS and CDR2 YFSETQ. The CDR3 loop reads CASSLADNTEAFF. The CDR3 DNA sequence: TGCGCCAGCAGCTTGGCCGACAACACTGAAGCTTTCTTT.

The sample holds a few counts of this clone. This chain joins TRBV6-5 and TRBJ2-7, with a possible D match to TRBD1 (5 bases). V was cut by 5 bases and J by 3 bases, with 11 bases left in between. The CDR3 consists of 13 residues. CDR1 and CDR2 (germline): MNHEY, SVGAGI. The CDR3 DNA reads TGTGCCAGCAGTACCTCCCAGGGCTACGAGCAGTACGTC. This translates into CASSTSQGYEQYV.

The rearrangement links TRBV7-7 to TRBJ2-5, with TRBD1 as a possible D gene (5 bases). Deletions cut 3 bases from V and 10 bases from J, with 12 bases between. The germline V gene has CDR1 SSHAT and CDR2 FNYEAQ (reference sequence). The CDR3 runs 12 residues. The CDR3 nucleotides read TGTGCCAGCAGCTTCCCGGGTGGACACCAGTACTTC. Its protein is CASSFPGGHQYF.

In this sample, this clone turned up a few times. The rearrangement links TRBV18 to TRBJ1-1, with TRBD1 matching 7 bases. Germline V gives CDR1 KGHSH, CDR2 LQKENI. The CDR3 totals 13 residues. Germline trimming cut 5 bases from V and 5 bases from J; bases unmatched to any gene: 5. CDR3 sequence reads: CASSNRGGTEAFF. In DNA, the CDR3 is TGTGCCAGCTCAAACAGGGGAGGAACTGAAGCTTTCTTT. Looking up the rest from reference TRBV18 and TRBJ1-1 gives the full variable domain: NAGVMQNPRHLVRRRGQEARLRCSPMKGHSHVYWYRQLPEEGLKFMVYLQKENIIDESGMPKERFSAEFPKEGPSILRIQQVVRGDSAAYFCASSNRGGTEAFFGQGTRLTVV.

This clone was seen a few times. This sample includes further DNA sequences coding for the same CDR3. The chain links TRBV7-3 to TRBJ2-3, with D hard to call. Per germline, CDR1 SGHTA and CDR2 FQGTGA. CDR3 length: 13 amino acids. V was pared by 5 bases and J by 0 bases, with 6 bases between. The CDR3 DNA is TGTGCCAGCAGCCTCTCTAGCACAGATACGCAGTATTTT. Translated: CASSLSSTDTQYF.

This clone was counted only a few times. The chain has TRBV7-9 and TRBJ1-1, with 9 bases matching TRBD1. Germline assignment: CDR1 SEHNR and CDR2 FQNEAQ (reference sequence). V trimming: 4 bases; J trimming: 2 bases; junction bases outside the gene matches: 2. There are 14 residues in the CDR3. The CDR3 here is CASSWGQGNTEAFF. CDR3 in DNA: TGTGCCAGCAGCTGGGGACAGGGAAACACTGAAGCTTTCTTT. Filled out from reference TRBV7-9 and TRBJ1-1, the complete variable domain reads DTGVSQNPRHKITKRGQNVTFRCDPISEHNRLYWYRQTLGQGPEFLTYFQNEAQLEKSRLLSDRFSAERPKGSFSTLEIQRTEQGDSAMYLCASSWGQGNTEAFFGQGTRLTVV.

The rearrangement links TRBV5-1 to TRBJ1-1, with D possibly matching TRBD1 (5 bases). Germline assignment: CDR1 SGHRS and CDR2 YFSETQ. This CDR3 has 14 residues. The V end lost 1 base, the J end lost 4 bases, and 11 bases lay between the germline ends. CDR3 loop: CASSLQGLGTEAFF. The CDR3 nucleotides are TGCGCCAGCAGCTTGCAGGGTTTGGGCACTGAAGCTTTCTTT.

About this clone: Sequence at one end of the junction differs from germline and may be a read error. The J gene is TRBJ1-2, the V gene TRBV2, with a possible D match to TRBD1 (5 bases). This CDR3 comprises 11 residues. CDR1 is SNHLY, CDR2 FYNNEI, per germline. This chain's CDR3 is CARLRDPLVNF. The CDR3 nucleotides are TGTGCCAGGCTAAGGGACCCCTTGGTGAACTTC.

The rearrangement uses TRBV4-2 and TRBJ2-6; no clear D. Trimming left V 0 bases short and J 0 bases short, with 6 bases between. The CDR3 is 16 amino acids. The V gene's germline CDR1 is LGHNA and CDR2 YNFKEQ. In DNA form, the CDR3 reads TGTGCCAGCAGCCAAGAGATGACCTCTGGGGCCAACGTCCTGACTTTC. Translated: CASSQEMTSGANVLTF.

The chain combines TRBV19 with TRBJ2-5; D might be TRBD1 or TRBD2, each matching 6 bases. Deletions cut 6 bases from V and 5 bases from J, with 16 bases between. The germline gives CDR1 LNHDA, CDR2 SQIVND (reference sequence). The CDR3 length is 14 residues. The CDR3 loop is CASSDLGGEETQYF. The CDR3 DNA is TGTGCCAGTAGCGACCTCGGGGGCGAGGAGACCCAGTACTTC.

The chain has TRBV6-6 and TRBJ1-3, with unresolved D. Germline CDR1 reads MNHNY; CDR2 reads SVGAGI (reference sequence). Trimming stripped 6 bases from V and 4 bases from J, with 16 bases between. This CDR3 is built from 15 residues. The CDR3 loop reads CASSHLGSAGNTIYF. The DNA for the CDR3 is TGTGCCAGCAGCCACCTGGGATCGGCAGGAAACACCATATATTTT.

This clone was seen many times. The chain is built from TRBV29-1 and TRBJ2-7; TRBD2 matches 7 bases. From germline, CDR1 is SQVTM and CDR2 ANQGSEA. V lost 7 bases, J lost 0 bases, and 3 bases stayed unmatched. This CDR3 is 12 amino acids long. The CDR3 spells CSGTSVSYEQYF. CDR3 in DNA: TGCAGCGGTACTAGCGTCTCCTACGAGCAGTACTTC.

This chain links TRBV2 with TRBJ1-2; 7 nucleotides match TRBD1. Trimming took 4 bases from V and 4 from J; bases not matched to a gene: 9. Germline V gene sequence: CDR1 SNHLY, CDR2 FYNNEI. The CDR3 spans 15 residues. The CDR3 spells CASSGITGDGYGYTF. Written as DNA, the CDR3 is TGTGCCAGCAGTGGTATTACAGGGGACGGCTATGGCTACACCTTC.

This clone turned up a few times. The genes are TRBV7-9 and TRBJ1-1; 7 bases align to TRBD1. Germline V gene data show CDR1 as SEHNR and CDR2 as FQNEAQ (reference sequence). V trimming: 6 bases; J trimming: 2 bases; junction bases outside the gene matches: 6. The CDR3 loop spans 14 amino acids. CDR3 coding DNA: TGTGCCAGCAGATCCGGACAGGTCAACACTGAAGCTTTCTTT. Protein product: CASRSGQVNTEAFF.

The CDR3 sequence is CSVKGSHPSSYNSPLHF. The CDR3, as DNA: TGCAGCGTTAAGGGATCGCACCCAAGCTCCTATAATTCACCCCTCCACTTT. This chain connects TRBV29-1 to TRBJ1-6; D is uncertain. The CDR3 consists of 17 residues. Germline loops: CDR1 SQVTM, CDR2 ANQGSEA. V gave up 5 bases and J gave up 0 bases, with 17 bases separating them.

This clone was seen only a few times. The gene calls are TRBV30 and TRBJ2-7, with D perhaps matching TRBD1 (5 bases). Germline V gene sequence: CDR1 GTSNPN, CDR2 SVGIG (reference sequence). The CDR3 is made up of 13 amino acids. V lost 2 bases to trimming and J lost 5 bases, with 13 bases between them. This CDR3 reads CAWSPREGDEQYF. The CDR3 DNA reads TGTGCCTGGAGTCCCAGGGAAGGGGACGAGCAGTACTTC.

V gene TRBV4-1 combines with J gene TRBJ1-2; D is unclear. Germline V gene lookup returns CDR1 MGHRA and CDR2 YSYEKL. The CDR3 contains 12 residues. V lost 8 bases, J lost 5 bases, and 12 bases lay in between. The CDR3 DNA follows: TGCGCCAGCGGATCACAGTGGTATGGCTACACCTTC. It encodes CASGSQWYGYTF.

This clone was recorded only once. This chain joins TRBV9 and TRBJ2-2; D unclear. The V gene's germline CDR1 is SGDLS and CDR2 YYNGEE. The CDR3 sequence is 16 residues long. V gave up 1 base and J gave up 0 bases, with 10 bases separating them. The CDR3 spells CASSVMSNPNTGELFF. The CDR3 bases are TGTGCCAGCAGCGTAATGAGTAACCCGAACACCGGGGAGCTGTTTTTT.

This clone was counted only a few times. The V gene is TRBV18, the J gene TRBJ2-1, with 9 bases lining up with TRBD2. Germline V gives CDR1 KGHSH, CDR2 LQKENI. With V trimmed by 3 bases and J by 4 bases, 1 base remained unmatched. The CDR3 has 14 residues. Here the CDR3 reads CASSPGLAYNEQFF. CDR3 coding DNA: TGTGCCAGCTCACCGGGACTAGCTTACAATGAGCAGTTCTTC.

This clone was seen more than once but under ten times. The rearrangement links TRBV5-1 to TRBJ2-3, with 7 bases matching TRBD2. The CDR3 runs to 15 residues. Per the germline V gene, CDR1 is SGHRS and CDR2 is YFSETQ. The trim removed 2 bases at V and 4 bases at J, leaving 7 bases unmatched. The CDR3 nucleotides are TGCGCCAGCAGCTTCCGCGGGAGCCTACCAGATACGCAGTATTTT. It translates to CASSFRGSLPDTQYF.

This clone turned up a few times. The V gene is TRBV27, the J gene TRBJ1-5, with no clear D. The germline CDR1 and CDR2 sequences are MNHEY and SMNVEV (reference sequence). Trimming removed 9 bases from V and 13 bases from J, with 10 bases in between. The CDR3 totals 9 residues. CDR3: CASITAQHF. In nucleotides, the CDR3 is TGTGCCAGTATCACCGCGCAGCATTTT.

The chain links TRBV29-1 to TRBJ2-1; TRBD2 agrees at 8 bases. After removal of 7 bases from V and 1 base from J, the junction contained 9 bases not matched to a gene. This CDR3 has 15 residues. Germline V lookup: CDR1 SQVTM, CDR2 ANQGSEA. The CDR3 sequence is CSAKSGRTSYNEQFF. In DNA, the CDR3 is TGCAGCGCTAAGAGCGGGAGAACTTCCTACAATGAGCAGTTCTTC.